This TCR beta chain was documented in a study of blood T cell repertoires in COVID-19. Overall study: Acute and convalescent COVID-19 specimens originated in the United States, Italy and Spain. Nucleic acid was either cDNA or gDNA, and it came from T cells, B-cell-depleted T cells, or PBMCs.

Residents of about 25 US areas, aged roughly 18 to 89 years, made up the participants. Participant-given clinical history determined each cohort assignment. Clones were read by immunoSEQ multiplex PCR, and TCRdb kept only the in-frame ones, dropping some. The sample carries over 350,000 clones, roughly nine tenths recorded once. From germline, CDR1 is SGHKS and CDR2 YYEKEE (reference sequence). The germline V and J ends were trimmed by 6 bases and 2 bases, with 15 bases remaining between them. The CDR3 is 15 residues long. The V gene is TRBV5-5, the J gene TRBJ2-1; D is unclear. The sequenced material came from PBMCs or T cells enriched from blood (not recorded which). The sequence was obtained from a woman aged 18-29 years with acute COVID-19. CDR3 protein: CASTYRLGPYNEQFF. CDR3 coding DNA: TGTGCCAGCACGTACAGATTAGGTCCCTACAATGAGCAGTTCTTC.